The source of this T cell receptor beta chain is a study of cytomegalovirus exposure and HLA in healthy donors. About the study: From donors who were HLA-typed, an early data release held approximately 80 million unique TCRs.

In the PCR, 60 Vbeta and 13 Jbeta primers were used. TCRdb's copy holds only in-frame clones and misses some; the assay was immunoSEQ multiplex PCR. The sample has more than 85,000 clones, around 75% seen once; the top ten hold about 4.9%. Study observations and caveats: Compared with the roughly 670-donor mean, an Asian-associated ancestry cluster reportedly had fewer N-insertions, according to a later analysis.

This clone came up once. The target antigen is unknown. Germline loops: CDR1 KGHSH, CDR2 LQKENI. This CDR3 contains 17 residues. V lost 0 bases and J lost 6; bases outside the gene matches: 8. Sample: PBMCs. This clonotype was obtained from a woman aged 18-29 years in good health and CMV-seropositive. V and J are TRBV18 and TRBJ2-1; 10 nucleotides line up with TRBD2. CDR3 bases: TGTGCCAGCTCACCACCGGCGGCTAGCGGGAGTCTCAATGAGCAGTTCTTC. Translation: CASSPPAASGSLNEQFF.